These 26 T cell receptor beta chains were sequenced from one sample in a study of Ad26.COV2.S vaccination and SARS-CoV-2 variants. Treatment specified: roughly 18 received Ad26.COV2.S at low or high dose, single or two shots; about 5 received placebo; per-sample allocation not given. Material that was analyzed had been drawn on day 63 after the first vaccine or placebo injection. The method was immunoSEQ multiplex PCR; TCRdb's version includes in-frame clones alone and lacks a portion of them. Among about 400,000 clones listed, 75% to 90% were seen once. The specimen comprised peripheral blood, sampled in a trial of Ad26.COV2.S vaccine versus placebo. All receptors come from a person aged 18 to 65 who received the Ad26.COV2.S COVID-19 vaccine or a placebo.

The genes are TRBV11-3 and TRBJ1-1; D gene uncertain. Per the germline V gene, CDR1 is SGHNT and CDR2 is YENEEA. V was shortened by 0 bases and J by 1 base, with 6 bases between the two germline ends. The CDR3 sequence is 14 residues long. The CDR3: CASSLEVWNTEAFF. As DNA, the CDR3 is TGTGCCAGCAGCTTAGAGGTATGGAACACTGAAGCTTTCTTT.

The chain carries TRBV7-2 and TRBJ2-2; TRBD2 agrees at 7 bases. Germline V gene lookup returns CDR1 SGHTA and CDR2 FQGNSA. The CDR3 is made up of 19 amino acids. V lost 1 base, J lost 0 bases, and 11 bases stayed unmatched. The CDR3 DNA sequence: TGTGCCAGCAGCTTAGTTAGGGTGCTAGCGGCCGCGAACACCGGGGAGCTGTTTTTT. Its protein product is CASSLVRVLAAANTGELFF. The variable domain in full, completed from reference TRBV7-2 and TRBJ2-2, reads GAGVSQSPSNKVTEKGKDVELRCDPISGHTALYWYRQSLGQGLEFLIYFQGNSAPDKSGLPSDRFSAERTGGSVSTLTIQRTQQEDSAVYLCASSLVRVLAAANTGELFFGEGSRLTVL.

The V gene is TRBV9, the J gene TRBJ1-3; unclear D gene. The ends were cut back, 3 bases at V and 4 bases at J, with 5 bases in the middle. The V gene's germline CDR1 is SGDLS and CDR2 YYNGEE. The CDR3 has 12 amino acids. CDR3 protein: CASSAMGNTIYF. CDR3 sequence (DNA): TGTGCCAGCAGCGCCATGGGAAACACCATATATTTT.

This clone occurred a few times. V and J are TRBV11-2 and TRBJ2-7; TRBD2 matches 10 bases. J lost 4 bases, V lost 1 base, and 1 base had no gene match. Germline V CDR1 and CDR2: SGHAT, FQNNGV. The length of the CDR3 is 14 residues. As DNA, the CDR3 is TGTGCCAGCAGCTTAGGTAGCGGGAGGTACGAGCAGTACTTC. Encoded protein: CASSLGSGRYEQYF.

The chain couples TRBV27 to TRBJ2-1, with 7 bases matching TRBD2. The V gene end was trimmed by 5 bases and the J gene end by 8 bases; junction bases not matched to a gene: 6. The germline gives CDR1 MNHEY, CDR2 SMNVEV (reference sequence). The CDR3 has 13 residues. CDR3 in amino acids: CASSSSGVYEQFF. The CDR3 DNA reads as TGTGCCAGCAGTAGCAGCGGGGTGTATGAGCAGTTCTTC.

This clone was seen just once. The CDR3 bases are TGCGCCAGCAGCCCTTGGACCGTTCGGGATACGCAGTATTTT. Its protein is CASSPWTVRDTQYF. The V and J genes are TRBV5-1 and TRBJ2-3; D is ambiguous. The CDR3 has 14 amino acids. Deletions cut 4 bases from V and 6 bases from J, with 15 bases between. CDR1 SGHRS and CDR2 YFSETQ come from the germline V gene.

The CDR3 DNA sequence: TGTGCCAGCAGCAAAGGAGACTGGGATGGCAATGAGCAGTTCTTC. It codes for CASSKGDWDGNEQFF. The rearrangement joins TRBV21-1 to TRBJ2-1. TRBV21-1 is recorded as a pseudogene. The CDR3 runs to 15 residues.

V usage is TRBV19 and J usage is TRBJ2-5; D is possibly TRBD1 or TRBD2 (6 bases each). The CDR3 length is 12 residues. Germline V gene data show CDR1 as LNHDA and CDR2 as SQIVND (reference sequence). The V and J ends lost 9 bases and 4 bases respectively, with 12 bases between them. CDR3 DNA sequence: TGTGCCAGCGGAGGGGGGTCAGAGACCCAGTACTTC. Translation: CASGGGSETQYF.

J is TRBJ1-2 and V is TRBV5-1, with TRBD1 as a possible D gene (6 bases). CDR1 SGHRS and CDR2 YFSETQ come from the germline V gene. V lost 0 bases, J lost 3 bases, and 12 bases lay in between. This CDR3 has 15 residues. The CDR3 DNA reads as TGCGCCAGCAGCTTGGAACAGGGCTCCGACTATGGCTACACCTTC. It specifies CASSLEQGSDYGYTF. Combining the CDR3 with reference TRBV5-1 and TRBJ1-2 gives the whole variable domain KAGVTQTPRYLIKTRGQQVTLSCSPISGHRSVSWYQQTPGQGLQFLFEYFSETQRNKGNFPGRFSGRQFSNSRSEMNVSTLELGDSALYLCASSLEQGSDYGYTFGSGTRLTVV.

This chain uses TRBV10-2 with TRBJ2-7, with 8 bases identical to TRBD2. The CDR3 covers 15 residues. J lost 2 bases, V lost 7 bases, and 10 bases had no gene match. Per germline, CDR1 WSHSY and CDR2 SAAADI. The chain's CDR3 is CASTRGGFEAYEQYF. In nucleotides, the CDR3 is TGCGCCAGCACCCGGGGGGGTTTTGAAGCCTACGAGCAGTACTTC.

This clone was counted a single time. This sequence joins TRBV30 and TRBJ2-7; D is uncertain. CDR1 GTSNPN and CDR2 SVGIG come from the germline V gene (reference sequence). The length of the CDR3 is 13 residues. Trimming shortened V by 3 bases and J by 5 bases, and 14 bases separated the two germline ends. CDR3 protein: CAWRKAQWDEQYF. The CDR3, as DNA: TGTGCCTGGAGGAAGGCTCAATGGGACGAGCAGTACTTC.

The gene calls are TRBV29-1 and TRBJ2-1, with 9 bases matching TRBD1. The junction had 20 bases not matched to a gene; V was cut back by 7 bases and J by 7 bases. CDR3 length: 17 residues. Germline assignment: CDR1 SQVTM and CDR2 ANQGSEA. Here the CDR3 reads CSAKGTGTAGEVNEQFF. CDR3 nucleotide sequence: TGCAGCGCCAAAGGGACAGGGACGGCGGGAGAGGTTAATGAGCAGTTCTTC.

The sample holds one count of this clone. The chain uses TRBV3-1 (or the pseudogene TRBV3-2) and TRBJ2-1, with D perhaps matching TRBD1 or TRBD2 (6 bases each). This CDR3 is 13 amino acids long. The ends were cut back, 0 bases at V and 10 bases at J, with 10 bases in the middle. Germline-derived CDR1 and CDR2 are LGHDT and YNNKEL (reference sequence). The CDR3 sequence: CASSQDTGGEQFF. CDR3 DNA: TGTGCCAGCAGCCAAGATACCGGGGGCGAGCAGTTCTTC.

The V and J genes are TRBV15 and TRBJ1-5; no clear D. V lost 3 bases and J lost 7, with 10 bases in between. Per the germline V gene, CDR1 is LNHNV and CDR2 is YYDKDF (reference sequence). This CDR3 comprises 13 residues. The CDR3 bases are TGTGCCACCAGCAGTCTTATCGGGCAGCCCCAGCATTTT. Protein sequence: CATSSLIGQPQHF.

V and J are TRBV18 and TRBJ1-3; a weak D match, TRBD1 (5 bases). This CDR3 is built from 15 residues. CDR1 and CDR2 (germline): KGHSH, LQKENI. Trimming stripped 3 bases from V and 0 bases from J, with 9 bases between. CDR3 in amino acids: CASSPDTRSGNTIYF. CDR3 coding DNA: TGTGCCAGCTCACCGGACACCCGCTCTGGAAACACCATATATTTT.

This chain joins TRBV7-8 and TRBJ2-1; 7 nucleotides agree with TRBD1. The CDR3 has 13 amino acids. J lost 7 bases, V lost 5 bases, and 5 bases had no gene match. Germline-derived CDR1 and CDR2 are SGHVS and FQNEAQ. The CDR3 region has the DNA TGTGCCAGCAGCCGGACGACAGGGAATGAGCAGTTCTTC. It yields the protein CASSRTTGNEQFF.

The gene calls are TRBV9 and TRBJ2-7; 13 nucleotides line up with TRBD2. The CDR3 runs 15 residues. J gave up 6 bases and V 4 bases, and 7 bases lay outside the gene matches. Per the germline V gene, CDR1 is SGDLS and CDR2 is YYNGEE. For the CDR3, the DNA is TGTGCCAGCAGCCCTACTAGCGGGAGGGCCGGCGAGCAGTACTTC. It yields the protein CASSPTSGRAGEQYF. Together with reference TRBV9 and TRBJ2-7, the CDR3 gives the full variable domain: DSGVTQTPKHLITATGQRVTLRCSPRSGDLSVYWYQQSLDQGLQFLIQYYNGEERAKGNILERFSAQQFPDLHSELNLSSLELGDSALYFCASSPTSGRAGEQYFGPGTRLTVT.

The V and J genes are TRBV5-1 and TRBJ1-1; D ambiguous. The germline CDR1 and CDR2 sequences are SGHRS and YFSETQ. V shed 5 bases and J shed 5 bases, with 16 bases lying between them. The CDR3 covers 14 residues. The CDR3 protein is CASRQTGSETEAFF. CDR3 sequence (DNA): TGCGCCAGCAGGCAAACCGGGTCCGAAACTGAAGCTTTCTTT.

This rearrangement joins TRBV24-1 to TRBJ2-2; a possible D gene is TRBD2 (5 bases). CDR1 KGHDR and CDR2 SFDVKD come from the germline V gene. This CDR3 has 15 amino acids. V was trimmed by 2 bases and J by 9 bases, leaving 15 bases between them. The DNA for the CDR3 is TGTGCCACCAGTGATTCCGGCGGCCGGGGTCGGGAGCTGTTTTTT. Its translation is CATSDSGGRGRELFF.

This clone was recorded only once. CDR3 protein: CASSSGTIIRYGYTF. CDR3 nucleotide sequence: TGTGCCAGCAGCTCTGGGACCATAATAAGATATGGCTACACCTTC. The chain combines TRBV5-6 with TRBJ1-2; TRBD1 might be the D (5 bases). V shed 3 bases and J shed 5 bases, with 17 bases lying between them. Per the germline V gene, CDR1 is SGHDT and CDR2 is YYEEEE. CDR3 length: 15 residues.

The V and J genes are TRBV28 and TRBJ2-3; weak D call: TRBD2 (5 bases). The CDR3 contains 17 residues. The V gene's germline CDR1 is MDHEN and CDR2 SYDVKM. The V and J ends lost 4 bases and 0 bases respectively, with 17 bases between them. The CDR3 nucleotides read TGTGCCAGCAGTTACCCCCTTACTAGATTAAGCACAGATACGCAGTATTTT. Amino acids: CASSYPLTRLSTDTQYF. Combining the CDR3 with reference TRBV28 and TRBJ2-3 gives the whole variable domain DVKVTQSSRYLVKRTGEKVFLECVQDMDHENMFWYRQDPGLGLRLIYFSYDVKMKEKGDIPEGYSVSREKKERFSLILESASTNQTSMYLCASSYPLTRLSTDTQYFGPGTRLTVL.

V gene TRBV5-5 combines with J gene TRBJ2-7; 12 bases fit TRBD1. The CDR3 consists of 15 residues. Germline trimming cut 2 bases from V and 3 bases from J; bases unmatched to any gene: 3. Germline assignment: CDR1 SGHKS and CDR2 YYEKEE (reference sequence). CDR3 nucleotides: TGTGCCAGCAGCTTAAGGGACAGGGGGCTCTACGAGCAGTACTTC. It encodes CASSLRDRGLYEQYF.

V is TRBV5-4 and J is TRBJ2-7, with 13 bases identical to TRBD2. The CDR3 spans 15 residues. Trimming cost V 5 bases and J 2 bases; bases outside gene matches: 4. CDR1 and CDR2 from the germline V gene are SGHNT and YYREEE (reference sequence). The CDR3, as DNA: TGTGCCAGCAGGCAAGGGACTAGCGGGGCCTACGAGCAGTACTTC. Protein: CASRQGTSGAYEQYF.

The chain employs TRBV28 and TRBJ2-7; D remains ambiguous. V was trimmed by 5 bases and J by 2 bases, leaving 7 bases between them. The CDR3 is 12 amino acids. Germline V gives CDR1 MDHEN, CDR2 SYDVKM. The DNA for the CDR3 is TGTGCCAGCAGTCTTCAAACCTACGAGCAGTACTTC. Its translation: CASSLQTYEQYF.

V is TRBV27 and J is TRBJ2-1, with 9 nucleotides matching TRBD2. This CDR3 is 15 amino acids long. J lost 7 bases, V lost 8 bases, and 12 bases had no gene match. Per the germline V gene, CDR1 is MNHEY and CDR2 is SMNVEV (reference sequence). This CDR3 reads CASQNAGGPGNEQFF. The CDR3 DNA reads TGTGCCAGCCAAAATGCGGGAGGGCCGGGTAATGAGCAGTTCTTC.

The chain carries TRBV3-1 (or the pseudogene TRBV3-2) and TRBJ2-7; TRBD1 is a possible D gene (5 bases). Germline CDR1 and CDR2: LGHDT and YNNKEL (reference sequence). The length of the CDR3 is 13 residues. V lost 4 bases and J 3 bases, leaving 10 bases between the germline ends. DNA for the CDR3: TGTGCCAGCAGCCGTCTAGACAGCTACGAGCAGTACTTC. Amino acid sequence: CASSRLDSYEQYF.